This T cell receptor (beta chain) was identified in a study of T cells in Graves' hyperthyroidism and ophthalmopathy. Study-level background: Any treatment followed the collection of peripheral blood at initial diagnosis. General study points: In blood, most of the thyroid clonotypes expanded above 0.001 were also present.

Looked up from germline, CDR1 is SGHDT and CDR2 is YYEEEE. This CDR3 is built from 11 residues. Deletions cut 4 bases from V and 13 bases from J, with 14 bases between. A Clinical Activity Score of at least 3, a NOSPECS grade of at least 4 and a duration under 3 months were recorded in the ophthalmopathy patients. Exclusion of patients followed from uncontrolled infection, other autoimmune disease, pregnancy or lactation. The table lists this clonotype with a few counts. Its antigen is undetermined. Amplified TCR beta CDR3 regions came from RNA transcripts. TCR CDR3 regions were first amplified by RT-PCR with HTBI primers. TCRdb reprocessed the multiplex PCR reads with MiXCR, giving one entry per CDR3 protein. The table shows hundreds of thousands of distinct CDR3 sequences, with about a fifth occurring only once.

V is TRBV5-6 and J is TRBJ1-2; D is possibly TRBD1 (6 bases). This clonotype was obtained from a man younger than 40 with Graves' ophthalmopathy. Sequenced sample: blood. The CDR3 nucleotides are TGTGCCAGCAGCGCGGAGACAGGACGCACCTTC. Translating it yields CASSAETGRTF.